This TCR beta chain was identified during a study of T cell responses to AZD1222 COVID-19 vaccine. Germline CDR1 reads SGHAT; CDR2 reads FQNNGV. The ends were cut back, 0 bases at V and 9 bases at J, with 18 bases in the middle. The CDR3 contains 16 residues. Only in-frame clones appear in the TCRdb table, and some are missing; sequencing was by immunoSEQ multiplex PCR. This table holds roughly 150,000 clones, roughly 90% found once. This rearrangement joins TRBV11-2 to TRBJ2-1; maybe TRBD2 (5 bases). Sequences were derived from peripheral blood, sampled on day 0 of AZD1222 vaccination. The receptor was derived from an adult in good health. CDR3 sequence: CASSLELGLDSGEQFF. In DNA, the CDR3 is TGTGCCAGCAGCTTAGAACTAGGCCTAGATAGTGGTGAGCAGTTCTTC. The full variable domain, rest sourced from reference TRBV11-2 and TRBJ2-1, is EAGVAQSPRYKIIEKRQSVAFWCNPISGHATLYWYQQILGQGPKLLIQFQNNGVVDDSQLPKDRFSAERLKGVDSTLKIQPAKLEDSAVYLCASSLELGLDSGEQFFGPGTRLTVL.